The TCR beta chain described here comes from a study of blood T cells in healthy people across ages. Notes on the study in general: Estimates based on one million T cells were treated as lower bounds. Per-million-T-cell TCR beta diversity fell roughly linearly with age.

Primers used in a second PCR of about 7 to 11 cycles were a sample-barcoded 5' primer and a J-beta primer mix. In TCRdb, the 5' RACE reads were re-called with MiXCR into one record per CDR3 protein. The table shows 850,000 to 1,300,000 distinct CDR3 sequences, with around 43% occurring only once. For this clonotype: Its cognate antigen is unknown.

Germline V CDR1 and CDR2: SGHAT, FQNNGV. V gave up 1 base and J gave up 5 bases, with 14 bases separating them. The CDR3 spans 15 residues. The receptor was isolated from a woman aged 55-70 years in good health. The material sequenced was blood. The chain joins TRBV11-2 to TRBJ2-5; possibly TRBD1 or TRBD2 for D (5 bases each). For the CDR3, the DNA is TGTGCCAGCAGCTTAGGAGGGCGAGAGGGGGAGACCCAGTACTTC. Protein sequence: CASSLGGREGETQYF.